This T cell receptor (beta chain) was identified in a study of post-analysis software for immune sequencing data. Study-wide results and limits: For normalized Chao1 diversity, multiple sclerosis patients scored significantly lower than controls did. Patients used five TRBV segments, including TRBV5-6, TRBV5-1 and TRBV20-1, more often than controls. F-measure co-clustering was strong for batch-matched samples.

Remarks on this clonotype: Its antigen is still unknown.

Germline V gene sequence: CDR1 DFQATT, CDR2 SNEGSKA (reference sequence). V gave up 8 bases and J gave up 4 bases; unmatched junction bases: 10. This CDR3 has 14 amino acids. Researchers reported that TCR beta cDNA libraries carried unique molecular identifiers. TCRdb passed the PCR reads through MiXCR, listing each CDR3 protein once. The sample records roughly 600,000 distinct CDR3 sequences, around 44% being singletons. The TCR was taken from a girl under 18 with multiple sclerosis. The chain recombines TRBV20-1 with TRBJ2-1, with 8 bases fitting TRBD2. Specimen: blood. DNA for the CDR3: TGCAGTCCGGGAGGGGCAGGGACGTACAATGAGCAGTTCTTC. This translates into CSPGGAGTYNEQFF.